The subject of this entry is one T cell receptor beta chain. The clone's antigen remains unknown. No much larger clone is present one base from it, and per-base qualities are unavailable. The CDR3 regions of human TCRbeta chains were analyzed by immunosequencing. The source study handled its data this way. TCRs in the repertoires were matched against a reference library of SARS-CoV-2-specific TCRs that had been generated with the MIRA antigen-specificity platform. Breadth meant the fraction of unique TCRs that were SARS-CoV-2-associated, whereas depth meant the fraction of total T cells that were SARS-CoV-2-associated. Using the MIRA data, every spike-specific TCR was mapped to the spike region that the TCR reacted to and assigned to either a CD4 or a CD8 class. Log10-transformed breadth and depth values were compared by one-way ANOVA with Sidak's multiple comparisons tests. TCRdb carries this immuneACCESS record with in-frame sequences only. Its versions omit some clonotypes, under half of them owing to an unresolved V gene in the studies checked, with the rest unexplained. V, J and clone size derive from that table, while D and trimming were established from the DNA sequence. The sample has roughly 130,000 clones on record, 91% of them singletons. The ten top clones hold about 2.7% of the sample.

What this sample's time point label stands for: baseline before first vaccination. Samples from vaccinated people were obtained from the UK trials COV001 and COV002, which included a single-blind randomized controlled phase 2/3 trial of AZD1222 (ChAdOx1 nCoV-19) in healthy adults. Trial participant PBMC samples were collected at day 0 and day 28 after the second dose for TCRbeta chain sequencing. The data were obtained in a study of T cell responses to AZD1222 COVID-19 vaccine (dated by TCRdb to the early 2020s). Turning to the overall study: AZD1222 recipients given second doses at about 4 weeks or at about 12 weeks were pooled, since spike-specific TCR depth and breadth were not found to differ between the two schedules. A total of 233 trial participants underwent TCR sequencing, of whom about 210 received two doses of AZD1222 and about 25 received two doses of the MenACWY control vaccine. Trial participants were enrolled by age into 18-55, 56-69 and 70-plus year subgroups, with around 150, 28 and 57 TCR-sequenced participants respectively. Study-wide conclusions, independent of this receptor: The 56-69-year group was small, and its depth increase did not reach significance, likely because of low power. After two AZD1222 doses, spike-specific TCR breadth and depth were significantly higher than at day 0 and than in MenACWY recipients. Participants were mostly white British and included more females than males, and it was suggested by the authors that clonal diversity may have been underestimated. Conclusions about previously exposed vaccinees were limited because only 6 or 7 AZD1222 recipients were SARS-CoV-2 seropositive at baseline. Nearly half of unique spike-specific TCRs reportedly recognized epitopes outside regions mutated in the B.1.351 and B.1.1.7 variants. Because no day 14 peak-response samples were available, repertoires were characterized only after the peak T cell response. The vaccine-associated CD4 TCRs covered the entire spike protein, and the dominant responses fell in regions 160-218 and 743-854.

The CDR3 has 15 amino acids, counting the end cysteine and phenylalanine. Kept here is only the CDR3 DNA, which spans 45 bases and is read in frame from base 1. The germline V gene (reference sequence) yields SEHNR for CDR1 and FQNEAQ for CDR2. Cut back by 1 base and 3 bases, the V and J ends lie 12 bases apart. This chain is built from TRBV7-9 and TRBJ1-2; TRBD1 is a weak D gene call, 5 bases matching. The clonotype originates from an adult in good health. The input for sequencing was peripheral blood, taken on day 0 of AZD1222 vaccination. The nucleotides read TGTGCCAGCAGCTTAGGTGGAGGGACGGACTATGGCTACACCTTC. It specifies CASSLGGGTDYGYTF.